This TCR beta chain was profiled in a study of T-cell memory formation after mild COVID-19. The V and J ends lost 0 bases and 1 base respectively, with 13 bases between them. The CDR3 has 18 residues. CDR1 is LGHNA and CDR2 is YSLEER in the germline V gene. TCRdb re-called the 5' RACE reads with MiXCR, one entry per CDR3 protein. The sample lists 350,000 to 500,000 distinct CDR3 sequences; roughly 18% were seen once. This clonotype has a handful of counts. The sequencing sample was made of PBMCs or a T cell subset sorted from them (not recorded which). The rearrangement links TRBV4-3 to TRBJ2-6; D is possibly TRBD2 (6 bases). The receptor comes from a man younger than 35 who had mild COVID-19 (a few samples of this study predate the infection). Cell type and time point are not known. The CDR3 sequence: CASSQDRRGLSGANVLTF. DNA for the CDR3: TGCGCCAGCAGCCAAGATAGGCGGGGTCTTTCTGGGGCCAACGTCCTGACTTTC.